This TCR beta chain was retrieved from a study of blood T cell repertoires in COVID-19. Study-wide context: Specimens from acute and convalescent COVID-19 originated in the United States, Italy and Spain. Nucleic acid was either cDNA or gDNA, and it came from T cells, B-cell-depleted T cells, or PBMCs.

Per the germline V gene, CDR1 is SGHDT and CDR2 is YYEEEE. Trimming removed 4 bases at V and 0 bases at J, with 16 bases between. The CDR3 spans 17 residues. Study processing details: Reference gene primer amplification in the assay estimated nucleated cell counts. The data were produced by immunoSEQ multiplex PCR, yet TCRdb's version contains in-frame clones alone and is incomplete. V, J and clone size derive from that table, while D and trimming were established from the DNA sequence. In the table there are 250,000 to 300,000 clones, approximately 86% of which are singletons. This sequence was found in a woman in her fifties or sixties who had recovered from COVID-19. V gene TRBV5-6 combines with J gene TRBJ2-2; the D gene is possibly TRBD1 (5 bases). The sequenced sample consisted of peripheral blood. The DNA for the CDR3 is TGTGCCAGCAGCAGGGGCTGGCGGCAGACGAACACCGGGGAGCTGTTTTTT. Residues: CASSRGWRQTNTGELFF.